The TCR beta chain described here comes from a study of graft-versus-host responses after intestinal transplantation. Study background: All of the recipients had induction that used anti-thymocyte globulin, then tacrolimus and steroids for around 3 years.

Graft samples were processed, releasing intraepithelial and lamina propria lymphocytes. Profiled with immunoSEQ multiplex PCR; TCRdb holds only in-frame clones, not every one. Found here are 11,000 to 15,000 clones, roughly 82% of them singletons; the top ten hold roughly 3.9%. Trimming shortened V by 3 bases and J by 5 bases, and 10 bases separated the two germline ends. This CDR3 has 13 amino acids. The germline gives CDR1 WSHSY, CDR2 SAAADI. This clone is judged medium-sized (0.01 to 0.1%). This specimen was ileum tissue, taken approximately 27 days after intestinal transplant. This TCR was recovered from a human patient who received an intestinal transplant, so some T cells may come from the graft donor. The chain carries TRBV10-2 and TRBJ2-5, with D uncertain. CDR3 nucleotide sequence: TGCGCCAGCAGTGATTTTATGCGGGAGACCCAGTACTTC. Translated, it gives CASSDFMRETQYF.